A single sample is the source of the 2 T cell receptor beta chains below, sequenced in a study of molecular identifiers for immune sequencing clone quantification. TCRdb re-derived calls from the PCR reads in MiXCR, one entry per CDR3 protein. In the table there are 460,000 or so distinct CDR3 sequences, over 20% of which are singletons. Sequencing input: naive CD8+ T cells from blood, with Jurkat cell RNA spiked in. Described subset: FACS-sorted CD8+CD4-CCR7+CD45RA+ naive T cells. Receptor source: a human donor in good health. Some libraries in this study had Jurkat cell RNA spiked in.

To note about this clonotype: A much larger clone lies one base from this, so it may be a read error. The chain has TRBV24-1 and TRBJ2-3; tentatively, D is TRBD1 (6 bases). V gave up 0 bases and J gave up 8 bases, with 20 bases separating them. Germline V gives CDR1 KGHDR, CDR2 SFDVKD. This CDR3 contains 17 residues. The CDR3 DNA follows: TGTGCCACCAGTGATTTGCCAAGGGACAACCTAGGAGGTACGCAGTATTTT. Protein product: CATSDLPRDNLGGTQYF.

The chain's CDR3 is CASSWGMGGYEQYF. In DNA, the CDR3 is TGTGCCAGCAGTTGGGGGATGGGGGGCTACGAGCAGTACTTC. The genes are TRBV27 and TRBJ2-7; possibly TRBD2 for D (6 bases). There are 14 residues in the CDR3. Trimming removed 4 bases from V and 3 bases from J, with 13 bases in between. From germline, CDR1 is MNHEY and CDR2 SMNVEV (reference sequence).